A single sample is the source of the 28 T cell receptor beta chains below, sequenced in a study of vaccination and CD4 T cells after COVID-19. Specified treatment: roughly ten-day PBMC culture with coronavirus spike peptide pools or control peptides (ViraFEST assay). An Oncomine TCR Beta short-read assay was used to sequence the DNA from cultured CD4+ T cells. One entry per CDR3 protein results from TCRdb running MiXCR on the PCR reads. This sample has around 13,000 distinct CDR3 sequences, with approximately 74% found just once. No antigens are known for them. The specimen comprised CD4+ T cells from blood, cultured in vitro, sampled after SARS-CoV-2 vaccination. The receptors come from a human donor who received a COVID-19 vaccine.

The rearrangement links TRBV20-1 to TRBJ1-2; tentative D call: TRBD1 (5 bases). CDR3 length: 13 residues. V was cut by 0 bases and J by 8 bases, with 13 bases left in between. The V gene's germline CDR1 is DFQATT and CDR2 SNEGSKA (reference sequence). The CDR3 is CSARDQGAGGYTF. CDR3 sequence (DNA): TGCAGTGCTAGAGATCAAGGGGCTGGCGGCTACACCTTC.

In its sample, this clonotype was seen a few times. The chain employs TRBV7-2 and TRBJ2-3; weak D call: TRBD2 (6 bases). V was clipped by 2 bases and J by 1 base, with 13 bases between them. Germline V lookup: CDR1 SGHTA, CDR2 FQGNSA. This CDR3 spans 16 amino acids. CDR3 sequence: CASSLRAGSGTDTQYF. CDR3 nucleotides: TGTGCCAGCAGCTTAAGGGCGGGGTCGGGCACAGATACGCAGTATTTT.

A few counts support this clonotype. The chain couples TRBV7-2 to TRBJ1-2, with a weak D call TRBD1 (6 bases). CDR1 and CDR2 (germline): SGHTA, FQGNSA. This CDR3 comprises 13 residues. V lost 3 bases, J lost 10 bases, and 15 bases lay in between. CDR3 in amino acids: CASSLAWTDYYTF. DNA for the CDR3: TGTGCCAGCAGCTTGGCCTGGACAGACTACTACACCTTC.

This chain links TRBV3-1 with TRBJ2-1, with 10 bases that match TRBD2. J was trimmed by 8 bases and V by 4 bases; bases with no gene match: 14. CDR3 length: 17 residues. Germline CDR1 is LGHDT and CDR2 is YNNKEL (reference sequence). The CDR3 region has the DNA TGTGCCAGCAGCCCAGGACTTCCAGCGGGGGGGCGGTATGAGCAGTTCTTC. It codes for CASSPGLPAGGRYEQFF.

This clonotype occurred a few times. The chain employs TRBV7-2 and TRBJ1-6, with D unclear. The V and J ends lost 3 bases and 3 bases respectively, with 9 bases between them. Germline assignment: CDR1 SGHTA and CDR2 FQGNSA. The CDR3 spans 15 residues. CDR3 protein: CASSLSPRYNSPLHF. CDR3 sequence (DNA): TGTGCCAGCAGCTTGTCTCCCCGCTATAATTCACCCCTCCACTTT. Combining the CDR3 with reference TRBV7-2 and TRBJ1-6 gives the whole variable domain GAGVSQSPSNKVTEKGKDVELRCDPISGHTALYWYRQSLGQGLEFLIYFQGNSAPDKSGLPSDRFSAERTGGSVSTLTIQRTQQEDSAVYLCASSLSPRYNSPLHFGNGTRLTVT.

This clonotype was seen just once. The junction differs from germline at one of its ends, possibly a read error. This rearrangement joins TRBV20-1 to TRBJ1-1, with 8 nucleotides matching TRBD1. CDR3 size: 14 residues. Germline V gene lookup returns CDR1 DFQATT and CDR2 SNEGSKA (reference sequence). The CDR3 loop reads CSARETGENTEAFF. The DNA for the CDR3 is TGCAGTGCTCGAGAGACAGGGGAGAACACTGAAGCTTTCTTT.

This clonotype came up once. The chain combines TRBV9 with TRBJ2-5; unclear D gene. Deletions cut 0 bases from V and 0 bases from J, with 6 bases between. This CDR3 is built from 14 residues. The germline V gene has CDR1 SGDLS and CDR2 YYNGEE. This chain's CDR3 is CASSVGTDQETQYF. The CDR3 DNA sequence: TGTGCCAGCAGCGTAGGGACGGACCAAGAGACCCAGTACTTC.

The V gene is TRBV6-1, the J gene TRBJ1-2, with 8 bases fitting TRBD1. Looked up from germline, CDR1 is MNHNS and CDR2 is SASEGT. With V trimmed by 5 bases and J by 8 bases, 16 bases remained unmatched. The CDR3 is 16 amino acids. Written as DNA, the CDR3 is TGTGCCAGCAGTCCCACGGACAGGGTACTTTCAGGCGGCTACACCTTC. Residues: CASSPTDRVLSGGYTF.

Here the CDR3 DNA reads TGTGCCAGCTCACCACCCGTAGCGGGGCGCACCTACGAGCAGTACTTC. Its translation is CASSPPVAGRTYEQYF. V gene TRBV18 combines with J gene TRBJ2-7, with TRBD2 identical over 8 bases. Germline V gene sequence: CDR1 KGHSH, CDR2 LQKENI. This CDR3 is 16 amino acids long. Trimming at V came to 0 bases and at J to 2 bases, leaving 6 bases not matched to a gene.

This clonotype was counted once. The chain employs TRBV20-1 and TRBJ1-1; 7 bases match TRBD1. Germline trimming cut 3 bases from V and 4 bases from J; bases unmatched to any gene: 5. The germline gives CDR1 DFQATT, CDR2 SNEGSKA (reference sequence). CDR3 length: 13 residues. CDR3 amino acids: CSARTPGGTEAFF. Written as DNA, the CDR3 is TGCAGTGCTAGGACTCCAGGGGGCACTGAAGCTTTCTTT.

The chain employs TRBV20-1 and TRBJ1-6, with a possible D match to TRBD1 (5 bases). The CDR3 covers 15 residues. Trimming cost V 1 base and J 8 bases, with 15 bases left between them. The germline gives CDR1 DFQATT, CDR2 SNEGSKA (reference sequence). The CDR3, as DNA: TGCAGTGCTAGAGCTCGAATAGGGGCTGATTCACCCCTCCACTTT. Amino acids: CSARARIGADSPLHF.

The chain recombines TRBV7-6 with TRBJ2-3, with D unclear. Trimming removed 0 bases from V and 2 bases from J, with 6 bases in between. The CDR3 has 14 amino acids. CDR1 is SGHVS and CDR2 is FNYEAQ in the germline V gene. The CDR3 coding sequence is TGTGCCAGCAGCTTAGCGCTGGCCACAGATACGCAGTATTTT. Translating it yields CASSLALATDTQYF.

This clonotype was picked up a small number of times. The chain has TRBV19 and TRBJ1-1; TRBD1 matches 7 bases. CDR3 size: 14 residues. The junction had 2 bases not matched to a gene; V was cut back by 3 bases and J by 1 base. CDR1 and CDR2 from the germline V gene are LNHDA and SQIVND (reference sequence). The CDR3 DNA is TGTGCCAGTAGTATTGACAGGGAGAACACTGAAGCTTTCTTT. The encoded protein is CASSIDRENTEAFF.

The genes are TRBV6-2 or TRBV6-3 and TRBJ1-2, with D possibly being TRBD1 (6 bases). Germline loops: CDR1 MNHEY, CDR2 SVGEGT. V lost 5 bases and J 1 base, leaving 11 bases between the germline ends. The CDR3 runs to 14 residues. The CDR3 sequence: CASSGDRNNYGYTF. The DNA of the CDR3 is TGTGCCAGCAGTGGCGACAGGAATAACTATGGCTACACCTTC.

This clonotype was seen only a few times. V and J are TRBV20-1 and TRBJ1-1; D call uncertain. Per germline, CDR1 DFQATT and CDR2 SNEGSKA (reference sequence). The CDR3 sequence is 13 residues long. V was trimmed by 4 bases and J by 3 bases, leaving 12 bases between them. CDR3 loop: CSATSSGYTEAFF. The CDR3 coding sequence is TGCAGTGCTACCTCCTCGGGGTACACTGAAGCTTTCTTT.

The chain combines TRBV7-2 with TRBJ2-3; TRBD1 aligns across 7 bases. The junction had 12 bases not matched to a gene; V was cut back by 5 bases and J by 13 bases. The CDR3 is 13 amino acids. Germline V lookup: CDR1 SGHTA, CDR2 FQGNSA. The CDR3, as DNA: TGTGCCAGCAGCCCGCAAGGGGGCAGCATTAAGTATTTT. This codes for CASSPQGGSIKYF.

The CDR3 sequence is CATSRGTAEKNSPLHF. The CDR3 DNA reads TGTGCCACCAGCAGAGGGACAGCTGAGAAAAATTCACCCCTCCACTTT. The chain combines TRBV15 with TRBJ1-6, with D maybe TRBD1 (6 bases). This CDR3 spans 16 amino acids. Trimming took off 1 base at V and 7 bases at J, with 14 bases between the two ends. CDR1 and CDR2 from the germline V gene are LNHNV and YYDKDF (reference sequence).

V usage is TRBV19 and J usage is TRBJ1-1, with D possibly TRBD1 on 5 matching bases. The length of the CDR3 is 17 residues. V gave up 7 bases and J gave up 0 bases, with 21 bases separating them. Looked up from germline, CDR1 is LNHDA and CDR2 is SQIVND (reference sequence). The CDR3 DNA reads as TGTGCCAGTATTAGTCGGGGCCGGTTCCCCATGAACACTGAAGCTTTCTTT. Protein: CASISRGRFPMNTEAFF.

This sequence joins TRBV5-3 and TRBJ1-2; the D is unclear. TRBV5-3 is given ORF status, its function remaining uncertain. CDR3 length: 14 amino acids. V was shortened by 9 bases and J by 3 bases, with 18 bases between the two germline ends. CDR3 DNA sequence: TGTGCCACGTGGACGGTGGAGAGCCACTATGGCTACACCTTC. It encodes CATWTVESHYGYTF.

The rearrangement uses TRBV7-2 and TRBJ1-5; a possible D gene is TRBD1 (5 bases). There are 17 residues in the CDR3. CDR1 and CDR2 from the germline V gene are SGHTA and FQGNSA. Trimming removed 5 bases at V and 0 bases at J, with 17 bases between. This chain's CDR3 is CASSPRAGQYSNQPQHF. CDR3 DNA: TGTGCCAGCAGCCCCCGGGCAGGGCAATATAGCAATCAGCCCCAGCATTTT.

This chain links TRBV20-1 with TRBJ1-2; TRBD1 aligns across 9 bases. The CDR3 loop spans 14 amino acids. Germline CDR1 DFQATT, CDR2 SNEGSKA (reference sequence). The J segment lost 8 bases and the V segment lost 1 base, leaving 8 bases of the junction unmatched. The chain's CDR3 is CSARVETGGFGYTF. The CDR3 DNA reads TGCAGTGCTAGAGTGGAAACAGGGGGCTTCGGCTACACCTTC.

The gene calls are TRBV2 and TRBJ1-2, with 7 bases lining up with TRBD1. V lost 5 bases, J lost 2 bases, and 2 bases stayed unmatched. CDR1 SNHLY and CDR2 FYNNEI come from the germline V gene. The CDR3 consists of 13 residues. CDR3 sequence reads: CASSPDRNYGYTF. CDR3 coding DNA: TGTGCCAGCAGTCCGGACAGGAACTATGGCTACACCTTC.

V and J are TRBV5-1 and TRBJ2-2; 10 bases map to TRBD1. V lost 2 bases and J lost 5; bases outside the gene matches: 9. Germline V gene data show CDR1 as SGHRS and CDR2 as YFSETQ. The CDR3 has 17 amino acids. CDR3 nucleotide sequence: TGCGCCAGCAGCTTAGATATTGACAGGGGGCGAACCGGGGAGCTGTTTTTT. This gives the protein CASSLDIDRGRTGELFF.

This clonotype is medium-sized within its sample. This chain links TRBV7-9 with TRBJ2-3; D not resolved. The CDR3 runs to 13 residues. Trimming pared 1 base from V and 0 bases from J, leaving 2 bases between. Germline V lookup: CDR1 SEHNR, CDR2 FQNEAQ (reference sequence). DNA of the CDR3: TGTGCCAGCAGCTTAGGGAGCACAGATACGCAGTATTTT. Its translation: CASSLGSTDTQYF.

This chain connects TRBV19 to TRBJ1-5; D gene uncertain. Germline-derived CDR1 and CDR2 are LNHDA and SQIVND (reference sequence). The CDR3 sequence is 15 residues long. The V and J ends lost 5 bases and 0 bases respectively, with 11 bases between them. The CDR3: CASSSGSDSNQPQHF. CDR3 coding DNA: TGTGCCAGTAGTTCTGGCAGTGATAGCAATCAGCCCCAGCATTTT.

This sequence joins TRBV24-1 and TRBJ2-2; 8 bases are shared with TRBD2. CDR1 is KGHDR, CDR2 SFDVKD, per germline. Trimming took 5 bases from V and 6 from J; bases not matched to a gene: 19. The CDR3 spans 19 residues. The DNA of the CDR3 is TGTGCCACCAGTGGGCCCCCCCGGCGGGGGGCGCCTGACCCCGGGGAGCTGTTTTTT. Protein: CATSGPPRRGAPDPGELFF.

The table lists this clonotype with a few counts. The rearrangement uses TRBV24-1 and TRBJ1-2; D possibly corresponds to TRBD1 (6 bases). Germline CDR1 is KGHDR and CDR2 is SFDVKD. Between the trimmed V and J ends, which lost 7 bases and 6 bases, there was a span of 14 bases. CDR3 length equals 13 residues. CDR3: CATSPQGSDGYTF. The DNA for the CDR3 is TGTGCCACCAGCCCACAGGGAAGTGATGGCTACACCTTC.

The sample holds a few counts of this clonotype. CDR3: CSARPGGDTIYF. For the CDR3, the DNA is TGCAGTGCTAGACCAGGGGGTGACACCATATATTTT. This sequence joins TRBV20-1 and TRBJ1-3; 7 bases match TRBD1. The CDR3 extends over 12 amino acids. V dropped 2 bases and J dropped 8; count of bases not matched to a gene: 3. Germline V lookup: CDR1 DFQATT, CDR2 SNEGSKA (reference sequence).